One T cell receptor (beta chain) is described in this entry. This sample is part of a study of blood T cell repertoires in COVID-19. Across the study: The United States, Italy and Spain supplied acute and convalescent COVID-19 samples. T cells, B-cell-depleted T cells, or PBMCs provided the cDNA or gDNA that served as material.

V was pared by 4 bases and J by 6 bases, with 6 bases of the junction left unmatched. This CDR3 has 14 amino acids. The germline V gene has CDR1 LNHDA and CDR2 SQIVND (reference sequence). The assay was immunoSEQ multiplex PCR, and TCRdb's table has in-frame clones only and misses some. This table holds hundreds of thousands of clones, about nine tenths found once. The source of this sequence is a woman in her thirties with active or convalescent COVID-19. The sequenced material came from peripheral blood. The gene calls are TRBV19 and TRBJ2-7, with 10 nucleotides matching TRBD2. The CDR3 region is CASSTAGGPLEQYF. CDR3 nucleotide sequence: TGTGCCAGTAGTACAGCGGGAGGGCCTCTCGAGCAGTACTTC.